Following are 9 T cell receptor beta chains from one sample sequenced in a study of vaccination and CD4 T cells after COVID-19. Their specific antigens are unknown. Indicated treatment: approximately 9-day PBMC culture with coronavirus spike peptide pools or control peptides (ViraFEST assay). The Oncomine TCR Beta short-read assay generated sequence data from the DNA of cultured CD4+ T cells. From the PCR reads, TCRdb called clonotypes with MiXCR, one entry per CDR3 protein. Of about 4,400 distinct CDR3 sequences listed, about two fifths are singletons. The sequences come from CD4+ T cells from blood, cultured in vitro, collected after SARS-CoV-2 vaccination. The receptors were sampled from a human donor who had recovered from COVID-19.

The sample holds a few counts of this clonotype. As DNA, the CDR3 is TGTGCCACCAGCAGAGATTTTGGCAGGGAGGGCACTGAAGCTTTCTTT. Its protein is CATSRDFGREGTEAFF. This chain links TRBV15 with TRBJ1-1; possibly TRBD1 for D (5 bases). Deletions cut 0 bases from V and 4 bases from J, with 15 bases between. The CDR3 sequence is 16 residues long. Germline lookup yields CDR1 LNHNV and CDR2 YYDKDF (reference sequence). Together with reference TRBV15 and TRBJ1-1, the CDR3 gives the full variable domain: DAMVIQNPRYQVTQFGKPVTLSCSQTLNHNVMYWYQQKSSQAPKLLFHYYDKDFNNEADTPDNFQSRRPNTSFCFLDIRSPGLGDTAMYLCATSRDFGREGTEAFFGQGTRLTVV.

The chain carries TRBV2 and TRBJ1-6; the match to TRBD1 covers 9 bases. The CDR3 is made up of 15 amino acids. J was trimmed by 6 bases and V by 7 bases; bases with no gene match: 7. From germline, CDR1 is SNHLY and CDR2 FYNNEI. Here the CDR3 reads CASNPGTGLNSPLHF. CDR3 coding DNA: TGTGCCAGCAACCCCGGGACAGGGCTTAATTCACCCCTCCACTTT.

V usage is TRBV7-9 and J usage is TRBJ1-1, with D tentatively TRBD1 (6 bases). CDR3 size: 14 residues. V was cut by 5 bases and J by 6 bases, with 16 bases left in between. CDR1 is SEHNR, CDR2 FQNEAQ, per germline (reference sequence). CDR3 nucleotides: TGTGCCAGCAGCCGGGGGCTCGGGGTCGCTGAAGCTTTCTTT. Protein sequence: CASSRGLGVAEAFF. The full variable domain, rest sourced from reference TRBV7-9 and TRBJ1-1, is DTGVSQNPRHKITKRGQNVTFRCDPISEHNRLYWYRQTLGQGPEFLTYFQNEAQLEKSRLLSDRFSAERPKGSFSTLEIQRTEQGDSAMYLCASSRGLGVAEAFFGQGTRLTVV.

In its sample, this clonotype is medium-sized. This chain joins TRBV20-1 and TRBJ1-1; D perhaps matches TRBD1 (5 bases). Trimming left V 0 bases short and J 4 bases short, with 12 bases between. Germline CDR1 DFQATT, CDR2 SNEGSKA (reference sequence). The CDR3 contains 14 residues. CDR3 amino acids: CSARDNRGVTEAFF. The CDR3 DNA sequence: TGCAGTGCTAGAGATAATCGGGGGGTCACTGAAGCTTTCTTT.

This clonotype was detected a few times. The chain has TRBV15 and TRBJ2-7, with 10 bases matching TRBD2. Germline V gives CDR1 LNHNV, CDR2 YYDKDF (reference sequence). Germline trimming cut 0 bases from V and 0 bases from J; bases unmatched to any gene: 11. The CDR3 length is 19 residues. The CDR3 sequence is CATSRESVAGGLVSYEQYF. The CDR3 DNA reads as TGTGCCACCAGCAGAGAATCGGTAGCGGGAGGTCTCGTCTCCTACGAGCAGTACTTC.

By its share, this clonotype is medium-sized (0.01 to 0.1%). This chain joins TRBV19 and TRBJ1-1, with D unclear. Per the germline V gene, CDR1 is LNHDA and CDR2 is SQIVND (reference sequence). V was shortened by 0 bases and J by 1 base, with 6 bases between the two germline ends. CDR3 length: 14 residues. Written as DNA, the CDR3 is TGTGCCAGTAGTATAGATACCGGGAACACTGAAGCTTTCTTT. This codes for CASSIDTGNTEAFF.

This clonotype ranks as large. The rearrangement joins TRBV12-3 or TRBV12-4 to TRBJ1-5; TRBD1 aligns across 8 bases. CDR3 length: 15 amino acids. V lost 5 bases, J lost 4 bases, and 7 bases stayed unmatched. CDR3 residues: CASSAGTGNNQPQHF. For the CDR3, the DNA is TGTGCCAGCAGTGCCGGGACAGGCAATAATCAGCCCCAGCATTTT.

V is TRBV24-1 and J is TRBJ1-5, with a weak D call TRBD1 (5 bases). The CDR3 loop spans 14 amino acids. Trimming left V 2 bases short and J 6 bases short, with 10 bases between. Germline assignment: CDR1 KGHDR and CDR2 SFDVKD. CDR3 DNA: TGTGCCACCAGTGATTCGCTAGGGACTCAGCCCCAGCATTTT. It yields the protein CATSDSLGTQPQHF.

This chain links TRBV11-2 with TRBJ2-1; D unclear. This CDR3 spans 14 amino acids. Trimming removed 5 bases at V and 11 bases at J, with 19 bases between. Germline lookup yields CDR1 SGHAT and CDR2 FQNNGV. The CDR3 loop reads CASSPDPSEYKQFF. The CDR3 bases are TGTGCCAGCAGCCCCGACCCCTCTGAGTATAAGCAGTTCTTC.